This T cell receptor (beta chain) comes out of a study of vaccination effects on CD4 cells after COVID-19. Whole-study findings and limits: Whether induced by infection or by vaccine, clones showed marked clonal contraction late after vaccination.

TCRdb keeps only in-frame clones here, not all; method: immunoSEQ multiplex PCR. The sample includes about 24,000 clones, over 70% of them seen just once. Sequencing in the ViraFEST assay came after antigen-specific CD4+ T cells had been expanded with viral peptide pools, which were used to stimulate PBMC. Following culture for about ten days, CD4+ T cells were isolated. The cohort was immunized with two doses of either the BNT162b2 or mRNA-1273 vaccine. Comments on this clone: As yet, its antigen is unknown.

The CDR3 loop spans 11 amino acids. Per germline, CDR1 LNHDA and CDR2 SQIVND (reference sequence). Trimming left V 7 bases short and J 3 bases short, with 4 bases between. This sequence joins TRBV19 and TRBJ2-1; unclear D gene. Sample: CD4+ T cells from PBMCs cultured with SARS-CoV-2 spike peptides, taken after COVID-19 vaccination. The receptor comes from a human donor who received a COVID-19 vaccine. CDR3 sequence reads: CASKGYNEQFF. In DNA, the CDR3 is TGTGCCAGTAAGGGCTACAATGAGCAGTTCTTC.